A selection of T cell receptor beta chains follows, all from one sample in a study of cytomegalovirus exposure and HLA in healthy donors. Generated by immunoSEQ multiplex PCR, the TCRdb table keeps only in-frame clones and is missing some. The sample contains about 140,000 clones, over 80% of which appear only once. The sample taken for sequencing was PBMCs. Every receptor here comes from a man aged 18 to 30 in good health and CMV-seropositive. Both conserved end residues are part of each CDR3. Each record gives: D gene, J gene, clone size, V gene, CDR3 protein, CDR3 DNA. D genes are given only for firm matches. The size field is filled for only some rows; it gives once, few, many or a size class.

d_call: TRBD1
j_call: TRBJ2-7
clone_size: .
v_call: TRBV27
cdr3_aa: CASTPGQGAPNEQYF
cdr3_nt: TGTGCCAGCACCCCTGGGCAGGGGGCTCCCAACGAGCAGTACTTC

d_call: .
j_call: TRBJ1-6
clone_size: .
v_call: TRBV9
cdr3_aa: CASSVPNSPLHF
cdr3_nt: TGTGCCAGCAGCGTCCCAAATTCACCCCTCCACTTT

d_call: TRBD2
j_call: TRBJ2-7
clone_size: .
v_call: TRBV7-8
cdr3_aa: CASSSNPGTNSYEQYF
cdr3_nt: TGTGCCAGCAGTTCCAACCCCGGGACTAACTCCTACGAGCAGTACTTC

d_call: .
j_call: TRBJ2-3
clone_size: .
v_call: TRBV28
cdr3_aa: CASSPNRWASTDTQYF
cdr3_nt: TGTGCCAGCAGTCCTAACAGGTGGGCTAGCACAGATACGCAGTATTTT

d_call: TRBD1
j_call: TRBJ1-1
clone_size: .
v_call: TRBV6-5
cdr3_aa: CASRGTGTWLAFF
cdr3_nt: TGTGCCAGCAGAGGGACAGGGACGTGGCTGGCTTTCTTT

d_call: .
j_call: TRBJ1-1
clone_size: .
v_call: TRBV5-1
cdr3_aa: CASSLGSVQPLMNTEAFF
cdr3_nt: TGCGCCAGCAGCTTGGGTTCCGTACAGCCTCTCATGAACACTGAAGCTTTCTTT

d_call: TRBD2
j_call: TRBJ2-5
clone_size: few
v_call: TRBV6-1
cdr3_aa: CASSLTGTSGETQYF
cdr3_nt: TGTGCCAGCAGCCTTACCGGGACTAGCGGCGAGACCCAGTACTTC

d_call: .
j_call: TRBJ2-1
clone_size: .
v_call: TRBV5-1
cdr3_aa: CASSLGTLSYNEQFF
cdr3_nt: TGCGCCAGCAGCTTGGGGACACTCTCCTACAATGAGCAGTTCTTC

d_call: .
j_call: TRBJ1-2
clone_size: .
v_call: TRBV4-1
cdr3_aa: CASSQEVRGYTF
cdr3_nt: TGCGCCAGCAGCCAAGAAGTGCGGGGCTACACCTTC

d_call: .
j_call: TRBJ2-7
clone_size: .
v_call: TRBV7-6
cdr3_aa: CASSHRERSEQYF
cdr3_nt: TGTGCCAGCAGCCACAGGGAGCGCTCCGAGCAGTACTTC

d_call: .
j_call: TRBJ1-2
clone_size: .
v_call: TRBV6-6
cdr3_aa: CASSLGVGYGYTF
cdr3_nt: TGTGCCAGCAGCTTAGGGGTTGGGTATGGCTACACCTTC

d_call: TRBD1
j_call: TRBJ1-6
clone_size: few
v_call: TRBV4-2
cdr3_aa: CASSQDDRDALRALHF
cdr3_nt: TGTGCCAGCAGCCAAGATGACAGGGACGCATTGAGGGCCCTCCACTTT

d_call: .
j_call: TRBJ2-1
clone_size: .
v_call: TRBV6-5
cdr3_aa: CASSYPEARGEQFF
cdr3_nt: TGTGCCAGCAGTTACCCGGAGGCCCGCGGGGAGCAGTTCTTC

d_call: TRBD2
j_call: TRBJ2-1
clone_size: .
v_call: TRBV11-2
cdr3_aa: CASSFLAGSDNEQFF
cdr3_nt: TGTGCCAGCAGCTTTCTAGCGGGAAGTGACAATGAGCAGTTCTTC

d_call: TRBD1
j_call: TRBJ2-7
clone_size: .
v_call: TRBV7-6
cdr3_aa: CASSPPRDRGGEQYF
cdr3_nt: TGTGCCAGCAGCCCCCCCCGGGACAGGGGAGGCGAGCAGTACTTC

d_call: TRBD1
j_call: TRBJ1-1
clone_size: .
v_call: TRBV5-1
cdr3_aa: CASSPDRRQGRTYNTEAFF
cdr3_nt: TGCGCCAGCAGCCCAGACCGCAGACAGGGGCGGACCTACAACACTGAAGCTTTCTTT

d_call: .
j_call: TRBJ1-2
clone_size: .
v_call: TRBV5-4
cdr3_aa: CASSPPGYYGYTF
cdr3_nt: TGTGCCAGCAGCCCTCCGGGGTACTATGGCTACACCTTC

d_call: TRBD2
j_call: TRBJ2-3
clone_size: .
v_call: TRBV5-6
cdr3_aa: CASGSGGARISTDTQYF
cdr3_nt: TGTGCCAGCGGTTCGGGAGGCGCGAGGATAAGCACAGATACGCAGTATTTT

d_call: .
j_call: TRBJ1-1
clone_size: once
v_call: TRBV7-6
cdr3_aa: CASRKGREGTEAFF
cdr3_nt: TGTGCCAGCAGAAAAGGGCGAGAGGGTACTGAAGCTTTCTTT

d_call: .
j_call: TRBJ2-7
clone_size: .
v_call: TRBV2
cdr3_aa: CAASQTPYEQYF
cdr3_nt: TGTGCCGCCTCCCAGACTCCCTACGAGCAGTACTTC

d_call: TRBD2
j_call: TRBJ2-3
clone_size: .
v_call: TRBV7-9
cdr3_aa: CASSHRLAGVSDTQYF
cdr3_nt: TGTGCCAGCAGCCACCGACTAGCGGGAGTTTCTGATACGCAGTATTTT

d_call: TRBD1
j_call: TRBJ1-4
clone_size: .
v_call: TRBV27
cdr3_aa: CASMRDRGSEKLFF
cdr3_nt: TGTGCCAGCATGAGGGACAGGGGAAGTGAAAAACTGTTTTTT